Listed here are 29 T cell receptor beta chains from one sample, sequenced in a study of blood T cell repertoires in COVID-19. Libraries were prepared by immunoSEQ multiplex PCR; TCRdb keeps only in-frame clonotypes and omits some of them. The repertoire consists of 120,000 to 150,000 clones, with 85% to 90% occurring once and the leading ten covering about an eighth. The sample comprised peripheral blood. The origin of the receptors is a man between 18 and 35 years old with COVID-19, enrolled during active disease.

The rearrangement uses TRBV7-2 and TRBJ2-1, with 10 bases identical to TRBD2. The CDR3 is 17 amino acids. The germline V gene has CDR1 SGHTA and CDR2 FQGNSA. V lost 2 bases and J lost 5; bases outside the gene matches: 9. The CDR3 sequence is CASSLFATSGLHNEQFF. In DNA form, the CDR3 reads TGTGCCAGCAGCTTATTTGCGACTAGCGGGCTACACAATGAGCAGTTCTTC.

The rearrangement joins TRBV6-7 to TRBJ1-5, with D possibly TRBD1 on 6 matching bases. TRBV6-7 is treated as an ORF (open reading frame) with a function not yet certain. The CDR3 totals 16 residues. V dropped 6 bases and J dropped 0 bases, with 15 bases sitting between them. The CDR3 DNA reads TGTGCCAGCAGGTCACAGGGCTCCTATAGCAATCAGCCCCAGCATTTT. This codes for CASRSQGSYSNQPQHF.

The V and J genes are TRBV18 and TRBJ2-7; TRBD2 matches at 10 bases. Looked up from germline, CDR1 is KGHSH and CDR2 is LQKENI. This CDR3 has 15 amino acids. V trimming: 6 bases; J trimming: 2 bases; junction bases outside the gene matches: 7. The CDR3 region has the DNA TGTGCCAGCTCCCTCGGGACTAGCGCTACCTACGAGCAGTACTTC. Translating gives CASSLGTSATYEQYF.

DNA for the CDR3: TGTGCCAGCAGTTTCCCTAGCGGGAGACAGCAGTACTTC. Its translation is CASSFPSGRQQYF. The chain recombines TRBV28 with TRBJ2-7; 10 bases agree with TRBD2. This CDR3 comprises 13 residues. The germline CDR1 and CDR2 sequences are MDHEN and SYDVKM. V gave up 3 bases and J gave up 8 bases; unmatched junction bases: 4.

This sequence joins TRBV27 and TRBJ2-7; 11 positions agree with TRBD2. This CDR3 region has 13 residues. The V segment lost 10 bases and the J segment 4 bases; nucleotides outside the gene matches: 6. The germline V gene has CDR1 MNHEY and CDR2 SMNVEV (reference sequence). The CDR3 sequence is CATSGTSGYEQYF. The CDR3 DNA reads as TGTGCCACCTCCGGGACTAGCGGATACGAGCAGTACTTC.

This clone was observed a single time. The chain employs TRBV9 and TRBJ2-7, with 7 bases that match TRBD1. The length of the CDR3 is 13 residues. The germline gives CDR1 SGDLS, CDR2 YYNGEE. J lost 5 bases, V lost 3 bases, and 5 bases had no gene match. CDR3 bases: TGTGCCAGCAGCGGACTACAGGGGAACGAGCAGTACTTC. Amino acids: CASSGLQGNEQYF.

The genes are TRBV5-6 and TRBJ2-3; 11 bases line up with TRBD2. With 3 bases clipped from V and 5 bases from J, the junction kept 8 bases outside the gene matches. Per germline, CDR1 SGHDT and CDR2 YYEEEE. The CDR3 contains 16 residues. Here the CDR3 DNA reads TGTGCCAGCAGCTATGTAGCGGGAGGGCCGGAAGATACGCAGTATTTT. It specifies CASSYVAGGPEDTQYF.

This chain connects TRBV2 to TRBJ2-3; 7 bases align to TRBD2. From germline, CDR1 is SNHLY and CDR2 FYNNEI. With 6 bases clipped from V and 2 bases from J, the junction kept 11 bases outside the gene matches. This CDR3 region has 16 residues. CDR3 nucleotides: TGTGCCAGCAGAAAAAAGACTAGCAGATACACAGATACGCAGTATTTT. Amino acid sequence: CASRKKTSRYTDTQYF.

The rearrangement joins TRBV3-1 (or the pseudogene TRBV3-2) to TRBJ2-1, with 10 nucleotides matching TRBD2. The V gene's germline CDR1 is LGHDT and CDR2 YNNKEL (reference sequence). The CDR3 runs 13 residues. With 1 base clipped from V and 13 bases from J, the junction kept 4 bases outside the gene matches. CDR3 nucleotides: TGTGCCAGCAGCCAAGGACTAGCGGGCCGCCAGTTCTTC. Translating gives CASSQGLAGRQFF.

For the CDR3, the DNA is TGCGCCAGCAGTTGGACAGTCAATGAGCAGTTCTTC. It is translated as CASSWTVNEQFF. The gene calls are TRBV10-2 and TRBJ2-1; possibly TRBD1 for D (6 bases). Germline V gene sequence: CDR1 WSHSY, CDR2 SAAADI. Trimming took 5 bases from V and 6 from J, leaving 8 bases between them. The CDR3 runs 12 residues.

The chain carries TRBV9 and TRBJ2-1; 9 bases are a match to TRBD1. This CDR3 region has 17 residues. V shed 3 bases and J 3 bases; nucleotides not matched to a gene: 10. Looked up from germline, CDR1 is SGDLS and CDR2 is YYNGEE. The CDR3 DNA sequence: TGTGCCAGCAGCGGGTCCAGGACAGGGGTAATCTACAATGAGCAGTTCTTC. The encoded protein is CASSGSRTGVIYNEQFF. The full variable domain, rest sourced from reference TRBV9 and TRBJ2-1, is DSGVTQTPKHLITATGQRVTLRCSPRSGDLSVYWYQQSLDQGLQFLIQYYNGEERAKGNILERFSAQQFPDLHSELNLSSLELGDSALYFCASSGSRTGVIYNEQFFGPGTRLTVL.

The chain uses TRBV5-1 and TRBJ2-3, with TRBD2 matching over 9 bases. Losses at the gene ends were 4 bases for V and 3 bases for J; bases not matched to a gene: 12. Germline V gene sequence: CDR1 SGHRS, CDR2 YFSETQ. The CDR3 covers 17 residues. The CDR3 reads CASSISGRPWGTDTQYF. The DNA of the CDR3 is TGCGCCAGCAGCATCAGCGGGAGGCCCTGGGGGACAGATACGCAGTATTTT.

The V call is TRBV4-1, the J call TRBJ2-5; 8 bases align to TRBD1. The CDR3 runs 16 residues. The V gene's germline CDR1 is MGHRA and CDR2 YSYEKL. The trim removed 2 bases at V and 5 bases at J, leaving 10 bases unmatched. The CDR3 DNA reads TGCGCCAGCAGCCAACTAAGAACAGGGGGATGGGAGACCCAGTACTTC. Its translation: CASSQLRTGGWETQYF.

The J gene is TRBJ1-1, the V gene TRBV19; D possibly corresponds to TRBD1 (6 bases). The length of the CDR3 is 11 residues. The germline V gene encodes CDR1 LNHDA and CDR2 SQIVND (reference sequence). Trimming cost V 9 bases and J 3 bases, with 8 bases left between them. CDR3 bases: TGTGCCAGCAGGGGTGACACTGAAGCTTTCTTT. It translates to CASRGDTEAFF.

This chain uses TRBV7-8 with TRBJ2-3; no firm D call. The CDR3 contains 12 residues. Germline CDR1 SGHVS, CDR2 FQNEAQ. V shed 2 bases and J shed 3 bases, with 3 bases lying between them. The CDR3 spells CASSLLTDTQYF. As DNA, the CDR3 is TGTGCCAGCAGCTTATTAACAGATACGCAGTATTTT.

The chain has TRBV24-1 and TRBJ2-3; D is unclear. Trimming left V 2 bases short and J 6 bases short, with 2 bases between. Germline CDR1 reads KGHDR; CDR2 reads SFDVKD. The CDR3 runs 11 residues. CDR3 loop: CATSDSDTQYF. The CDR3 DNA follows: TGTGCCACCAGTGATTCGGATACGCAGTATTTT.

In its sample, this clone was seen once. The V gene is TRBV9, the J gene TRBJ2-3; the D gene is possibly TRBD2 (7 bases). Germline V gives CDR1 SGDLS, CDR2 YYNGEE. Trimming stripped 4 bases from V and 2 bases from J, with 20 bases between. This CDR3 has 17 residues. The CDR3 DNA reads TGTGCCAGCAGCTCCGGGAGTCGGGGGGCGAACACAGATACGCAGTATTTT. Its protein product is CASSSGSRGANTDTQYF. Complete variable domain (other parts from reference TRBV9 and TRBJ2-3): DSGVTQTPKHLITATGQRVTLRCSPRSGDLSVYWYQQSLDQGLQFLIQYYNGEERAKGNILERFSAQQFPDLHSELNLSSLELGDSALYFCASSSGSRGANTDTQYFGPGTRLTVL.

This chain links TRBV5-8 with TRBJ1-5; D not certain. This CDR3 has 15 residues. CDR1 is SGHTS and CDR2 is YDEGEE in the germline V gene. V was shortened by 0 bases and J by 7 bases, with 14 bases between the two germline ends. In nucleotides, the CDR3 is TGTGCCAGCAGCTTGGATTCTGGGAGTTGGCAGCCCCAGCATTTT. Translating it yields CASSLDSGSWQPQHF.

The chain uses TRBV28 and TRBJ2-1; TRBD1 matches 12 bases. V was pared by 2 bases and J by 1 base, with 6 bases of the junction left unmatched. The CDR3 has 18 amino acids. Germline values: CDR1 MDHEN, CDR2 SYDVKM. CDR3 amino acids: CASSLGTGGPRSYNEQFF. For the CDR3, the DNA is TGTGCCAGCAGTTTAGGGACAGGGGGCCCGAGGTCCTACAATGAGCAGTTCTTC.

The rearrangement links TRBV18 to TRBJ1-3, with 8 bases aligning to TRBD1. The CDR3 is 16 residues long. Germline V gene data show CDR1 as KGHSH and CDR2 as LQKENI. V dropped 8 bases and J dropped 3; count of bases not matched to a gene: 12. The CDR3 reads CASTPGQGSGGNTIYF. CDR3 bases: TGTGCCAGCACCCCCGGACAGGGTTCGGGTGGAAACACCATATATTTT.

The CDR3 loop reads CASSLGQNQETQYF. The CDR3 DNA is TGCGCCAGCAGCTTGGGTCAGAACCAAGAGACCCAGTACTTC. This chain connects TRBV5-1 to TRBJ2-5; D is ambiguous. The germline V gene encodes CDR1 SGHRS and CDR2 YFSETQ. The CDR3 extends over 14 amino acids. The V end lost 0 bases, the J end lost 0 bases, and 6 bases lay between the germline ends.

The V gene is TRBV6-5, the J gene TRBJ1-2, with a weak D call TRBD1 (6 bases). From germline, CDR1 is MNHEY and CDR2 SVGAGI. V was clipped by 8 bases and J by 7 bases, with 17 bases between them. The CDR3 length is 13 residues. The DNA for the CDR3 is TGTGCCAGCTCACCGGGACACCCGGGTGGCTACACCTTC. This translates into CASSPGHPGGYTF.

The chain is built from TRBV11-2 and TRBJ2-7, with 10 bases matching TRBD2. The CDR3 length is 17 residues. Trimming at V came to 1 base and at J to 3 bases, leaving 9 bases not matched to a gene. Germline CDR1 and CDR2: SGHAT and FQNNGV. CDR3 region: CASSLGFSSGRVYEQYF. In DNA form, the CDR3 reads TGTGCCAGCAGCTTAGGCTTTTCCAGCGGGAGGGTCTACGAGCAGTACTTC.

This clone showed up just once. The CDR3, as DNA: TGTGCCAGCAGCTTGGCGGGACAGGGGGCTTACGAGCAGTACTTC. Its protein is CASSLAGQGAYEQYF. This chain uses TRBV5-4 with TRBJ2-7; the match to TRBD1 covers 12 bases. The germline V gene encodes CDR1 SGHNT and CDR2 YYREEE (reference sequence). This CDR3 comprises 15 residues. V lost 0 bases and J lost 4; bases outside the gene matches: 2.

The chain uses TRBV12-3 or TRBV12-4 and TRBJ1-1; D may be TRBD1 (6 bases). Trimming left V 3 bases short and J 10 bases short, with 9 bases between. The CDR3 extends over 11 amino acids. In DNA, the CDR3 is TGTGCCAGCAGTTTGACCAGGGGAGCTTTCTTT. It yields the protein CASSLTRGAFF.

The chain is built from TRBV7-9 and TRBJ2-7; 12 nucleotides line up with TRBD1. J lost 5 bases, V lost 3 bases, and 2 bases had no gene match. The CDR3 length is 14 residues. Looked up from germline, CDR1 is SEHNR and CDR2 is FQNEAQ (reference sequence). The CDR3 DNA is TGTGCCAGCAGCTTGGGACAGGGGGCGGACGAGCAGTACTTC. Translating gives CASSLGQGADEQYF.

V and J are TRBV10-3 and TRBJ2-7; the D gene is possibly TRBD2 (5 bases). The germline V gene encodes CDR1 ENHRY and CDR2 SYGVKD. This CDR3 is built from 15 residues. V was clipped by 0 bases and J by 3 bases, with 12 bases between them. DNA for the CDR3: TGTGCCATCAGTGAGTCCGTCGGACTCAACTACGAGCAGTACTTC. It encodes CAISESVGLNYEQYF.

The chain couples TRBV6-4 to TRBJ2-5; tentative D call: TRBD2 (6 bases). Per germline, CDR1 MRHNA and CDR2 SNTAGT. Trimming stripped 7 bases from V and 5 bases from J, with 32 bases between. This CDR3 has 19 amino acids. CDR3 sequence (DNA): TGTGCCAGCATCTACCTTTTCCGGGACTGGCACACTTGCGGGGAGACCCAGTACTTC. Translation gives CASIYLFRDWHTCGETQYF.

The J gene is TRBJ1-5, the V gene TRBV4-3, with 12 bases fitting TRBD1. This CDR3 is 19 amino acids long. Germline lookup yields CDR1 LGHNA and CDR2 YSLEER. The trim removed 6 bases at V and 2 bases at J, leaving 14 bases unmatched. The CDR3 bases are TGCGCCAGCAGTCAATACTTTCCCGGGACAGGGGGCGGCAATCAGCCCCAGCATTTT. Translation gives CASSQYFPGTGGGNQPQHF.